The 11 T cell receptor beta chains listed next were all sequenced from one sample in a study of blood T cell repertoires in COVID-19. Produced via immunoSEQ multiplex PCR; TCRdb's table is partial and in-frame only. The data contain roughly 230,000 clones, roughly nine tenths of them singletons. The sequenced sample consisted of peripheral blood. The receptor source for this set is a woman aged 40 to 55 who had recovered from COVID-19.

The chain combines TRBV5-1 with TRBJ2-7; the D gene is possibly TRBD2 (5 bases). The germline V gene encodes CDR1 SGHRS and CDR2 YFSETQ. V lost 5 bases to trimming and J lost 7 bases, with 10 bases between them. The CDR3 spans 11 residues. The CDR3 sequence: CASSYGVEQYF. CDR3 nucleotides: TGCGCCAGCAGTTACGGGGTTGAGCAGTACTTC.

The chain combines TRBV27 with TRBJ1-1; no definite D call. The V gene's germline CDR1 is MNHEY and CDR2 SMNVEV (reference sequence). The CDR3 is 11 residues long. V lost 11 bases and J 0 bases, leaving 7 bases between the germline ends. The chain's CDR3 is CASGMNTEAFF. The CDR3 DNA reads as TGTGCCTCGGGAATGAACACTGAAGCTTTCTTT.

V is TRBV5-1 and J is TRBJ2-1; D call uncertain. Germline V gives CDR1 SGHRS, CDR2 YFSETQ. CDR3 length: 15 residues. Trimming removed 0 bases at V and 8 bases at J, with 15 bases between. The CDR3 sequence: CASSLAVKVGDEQFF. The DNA for the CDR3 is TGCGCCAGCAGCTTGGCCGTTAAGGTGGGCGATGAGCAGTTCTTC.

The V gene is TRBV9, the J gene TRBJ2-3; D may be TRBD2 (7 bases). Trimming removed 1 base from V and 1 base from J, with 13 bases in between. CDR1 and CDR2 from the germline V gene are SGDLS and YYNGEE. There are 16 residues in the CDR3. The CDR3 protein is CASSVMAGARTDTQYF. In DNA, the CDR3 is TGTGCCAGCAGCGTAATGGCGGGGGCACGCACAGATACGCAGTATTTT.

The chain combines TRBV20-1 with TRBJ2-3, with TRBD2 as a possible D gene (6 bases). The CDR3 has 11 residues. Between the trimmed V and J ends, which lost 1 base and 9 bases, there was a span of 8 bases. The germline V gene has CDR1 DFQATT and CDR2 SNEGSKA (reference sequence). The CDR3 region is CSARGGETQYF. CDR3 in DNA: TGCAGTGCTAGAGGGGGGGAAACGCAGTATTTT.

This chain joins TRBV7-3 and TRBJ2-7; D is uncertain. Trimming shortened V by 4 bases and J by 2 bases, and 12 bases separated the two germline ends. Germline lookup yields CDR1 SGHTA and CDR2 FQGTGA. The CDR3 runs 14 residues. CDR3: CASSYSHSPYEQYF. Written as DNA, the CDR3 is TGTGCCAGCAGCTACTCCCACTCTCCCTACGAGCAGTACTTC.

This clone was detected a few times. The gene calls are TRBV24-1 and TRBJ1-2; D not resolved. V lost 2 bases and J 0 bases, leaving 9 bases between the germline ends. CDR1 is KGHDR and CDR2 is SFDVKD in the germline V gene. This CDR3 is 15 amino acids long. CDR3 nucleotide sequence: TGTGCCACCAGTGATTCTCAGGCAACTAACTATGGCTACACCTTC. This gives the protein CATSDSQATNYGYTF.

The chain carries TRBV29-1 and TRBJ1-4, with D tentatively TRBD1 (6 bases). Trimming took off 7 bases at V and 5 bases at J, with 14 bases between the two ends. This CDR3 spans 13 amino acids. Germline V lookup: CDR1 SQVTM, CDR2 ANQGSEA. CDR3 DNA sequence: TGCAGCGCGGGCCGGACAGAAAATGAAAAACTGTTTTTT. Its protein product is CSAGRTENEKLFF.

Only one count was recorded for this clone. The gene calls are TRBV30 and TRBJ2-3, with D perhaps TRBD2 (5 bases). V was trimmed by 2 bases and J by 6 bases, leaving 12 bases between them. The germline CDR1 and CDR2 sequences are GTSNPN and SVGIG (reference sequence). The CDR3 is 13 residues long. CDR3 nucleotides: TGTGCCTGGAGTCCAGTGCGGGCGGATACGCAGTATTTT. Its protein is CAWSPVRADTQYF.

This clone came up once. The chain has TRBV11-2 and TRBJ2-1; TRBD2 aligns across 13 bases. In germline, CDR1 is SGHAT, CDR2 FQNNGV. V shed 3 bases and J 8 bases; nucleotides not matched to a gene: 4. CDR3 length: 15 amino acids. Written as DNA, the CDR3 is TGTGCCAGCAGCTTTGGACTAGCGGGAGTGGATGAGCAGTTCTTC. This encodes CASSFGLAGVDEQFF.

The J gene is TRBJ2-1, the V gene TRBV2; TRBD2 aligns across 13 bases. Germline V gene data show CDR1 as SNHLY and CDR2 as FYNNEI. Trimming removed 7 bases from V and 9 bases from J; junction bases left unmatched: 3. CDR3 size: 13 residues. CDR3 coding DNA: TGTGCCAGCAAAGGACTAGCGGGAGTTGAGCAGTTCTTC. It yields the protein CASKGLAGVEQFF.